Given below is one T cell receptor (beta chain) in context. Its specificity is not known. It was second doses at about 4 or about 12 weeks that were pooled. This sample is drawn from a study of T cell responses to AZD1222 COVID-19 vaccine. Study-wide points: Spike-wide coverage was observed for vaccine-associated CD4 TCRs, with dominant responses at 160-218 and 743-854. Donors in the cohort were predominantly white British and more often female, and clonal diversity was possibly underestimated. Baseline serology detected seropositivity in only five or six AZD1222 recipients.

CDR3 length: 14 amino acids. Germline V CDR1 and CDR2: SQVTM, ANQGSEA. The ends were cut back, 5 bases at V and 5 bases at J, with 18 bases in the middle. The assay was immunoSEQ multiplex PCR, and TCRdb's table has in-frame clones only and misses some. Among roughly 80,000 clones listed, approximately 90% were seen once. Sequencing used peripheral blood, obtained 28 days after the second AZD1222 dose. This sequence originates from an adult who received the AZD1222 COVID-19 vaccine. The rearrangement uses TRBV29-1 and TRBJ1-1; TRBD1 is a possible D gene (6 bases). CDR3 sequence reads: CSVQGIGGVTEAFF. The CDR3 DNA reads as TGCAGCGTTCAGGGGATCGGGGGGGTGACTGAAGCTTTCTTT.